This paragraph reports one T cell receptor (beta chain). These data originate in a study of tumor-infiltrating lymphocytes in primary liver carcinoma. It was from about 19-30 mg of unsorted bulk tissue that RNA and DNA were co-extracted. Chronic HBV infection was present in the patients, who were treatment-naive. Every single tumor sample held over 85% viable tumor cells. From 500 ng of total RNA, TCR beta-specific cDNA was reverse-transcribed using a constant-region primer. Researchers made the TCR beta libraries by running three nested multiplex PCR rounds with slightly modified ARM-PCR. The two initial PCR rounds, about 9 cycles each, used TRBV1-TRBV30 forward and C-beta reverse primers. Each CDR3 protein gets one entry after TCRdb re-called the multiplex PCR reads with MiXCR. The sample has around 71,000 distinct CDR3 sequences, about 64% seen once. The CDR3 runs to 18 residues. Trimming took 2 bases from V and 4 from J; bases not matched to a gene: 17.

The receptor was derived from a woman in her sixties with primary liver carcinoma and hepatitis B virus infection. Specimen: liver tumor tissue from sampling region 4. Subset indicated: tumor region T4, right-lateral pole. The chain combines TRBV12-3 or TRBV12-4 with TRBJ2-7; 7 nucleotides agree with TRBD2. The CDR3 coding sequence is TGTGCCAGCAGTTTAAGAGACAGACTAGCAGTCAGCTCTTACGAGCAGTACTTC. It encodes CASSLRDRLAVSSYEQYF.